This TCR beta chain originates from a study of shared clonotypes between healthy human individuals (dated by TCRdb to 2018 to 2020). Some background on the complete study: The cohort comprised a couple of women and three men aged 18 to 49 years. Per donor, three plates each were used for CD4 naive and CD4 memory, two for CD8 naive, and one for CD8 memory. To estimate repertoire size and how much clonotype sharing occurs between individuals, the study deeply sequenced the blood TCR repertoires of five healthy adults. To increase sequencing depth and limit assay-specific biases, different laboratories used diverse techniques to prepare libraries and sequence TCR repertoires. Per donor, leukapheresis produced somewhere between about 0.85 and 9.5 billion PBMCs.

Donors were healthy HIV-negative adults with no recently reported acute infections or vaccinations. Only Caucasian adults living in Nashville, Tennessee, USA were represented among the donors. CD4+ T cells were enriched by magnetic negative selection; naive cells were then positively selected on CD45RA, and the negative fraction formed the memory subset. Blood was obtained by leukapheresis, after which PBMCs were separated by Ficoll-Histopaque density gradient centrifugation and cryopreserved in liquid nitrogen vapor phase. Analytical flow cytometry was used to check the purity and quantity of each magnetically sorted T cell population. Each sorted fraction had its genomic DNA isolated and then quantified by UV absorbance on a Nanodrop 2000c. Overall study outcomes, separate from this receptor: Pairwise subsampling led to the expectation that sequencing depth would affect the degree of clonotype sharing among donors. Incomplete sequencing was indicated by rarefaction of sorted-subset datasets, despite the large sequencing depth. Naive subsets generally had larger estimated clonotype richness than memory subsets did. Compared with non-shared clonotypes, the clonotypes found in all four sorted-subset donors had higher generation probabilities. When several donors were compared, the shared fraction of clonotypes was 5% to 6.5% for naive CD4, approximately 3.3% for naive CD8, more than 2% for memory CD4, and 0.35% to 0.5% for memory CD8. Sampling was restricted to blood, and TCR repertoires in tissue are likely to differ from TCR repertoires in blood. The small number of donors limited the genetic and exposure-history diversity represented.

As encoded in the germline V gene, CDR1 is SGHVS while CDR2 is FNYEAQ. V drops 5 bases and J drops 2 bases, leaving 16 bases in between. Spanning cysteine to phenylalanine, the CDR3 consists of 16 amino acids. Just the 48-base CDR3 DNA is kept, in frame starting at base 1. TCR CDR3 regions were amplified from genomic DNA by multiplex PCR using the deep immunoSEQ assay. Extracted genomic DNA from each cell subset was distributed evenly across all wells of several immunoSEQ 96-well plates, and each plate was treated as a replicate. For sorted subsets, each replicate PCR was loaded with roughly 0.2 ug genomic DNA, equivalent to 30,000 or so T cell genomes. Purified libraries were quantified with a Qubit 3.0 fluorometer, sized on a Bioanalyzer 2100, and re-quantified with the KAPA Library Quantification kit. Every immunoSEQ 96-well plate was sequenced on a dedicated single-read 150-cycle Illumina NextSeq 550 flow cell. In the paper's pipeline: Because the immunoSEQ output held only junctional sequences and lacked quality scores, the filtering could not match the filtering applied to full-length reads. To assign V/J genes and CDR3, sequences were annotated against IMGT germline references using PyIR, a Python wrapper for IgBLAST v1.9. Reads were removed for weak V/J assignments (E-value above 1e-6), missing CDR3, stop codons, out-of-frame junctions, or ambiguous translated residues. V3J clonotypes were defined by identical inferred V gene, J gene, and CDR3 amino acid sequence. Percentage overlap between repertoires was calculated by dividing the number of shared unique clonotypes by the size of the smaller repertoire. Richness of each repertoire was evaluated using RTK rarefaction, the Chao1 estimator, and Recon v2.1 estimates of unobserved clonotypes. Generation probabilities for all TCRbeta clonotypes obtained by the gDNA method from several donors were computed using OLGA. Imported from immuneACCESS, the table was reduced by TCRdb to in-frame sequences with V and J called. These copies leave out some clones; in studies compared against another copy, an unresolved V gene accounts for under half, and the cause of the remainder is not known. V, J and clone size are taken as reported in that table, and D and trimming were inferred from the DNA itself. For this sample there are around 1.1 million clones; 70% to 80% appear just once. The ten top clones hold about 0.94% of the sample.

Concerning this clone itself: The antigen it recognizes is unknown. Base qualities are not at hand, and no much larger clone is one base apart.

The source material was memory CD4+ T cells from PBMCs. The cell subset or site label for this specimen denotes: CD45RA-negative fraction. The chain employs TRBV7-6 and TRBJ1-5; there is no confident call for the D gene. This TCR was recovered from a man younger than 35 in good health. Some clones in this sample may be carry-over from other donors' samples. The CDR3 is CASSPRRGAGNQPQHF. The nucleotides are TGTGCCAGCAGCCCCCGTCGGGGAGCCGGCAATCAGCCCCAGCATTTT.